The clone carrying this T cell receptor beta chain appeared a single time. The data were obtained in a study of technical replicates of blood from a handful of donors. Trimming pared 0 bases from V and 1 base from J, leaving 7 bases between. The CDR3 contains 14 residues. Per germline, CDR1 SGHNT and CDR2 YYREEE (reference sequence). The method was immunoSEQ multiplex PCR; TCRdb's version includes in-frame clones alone and lacks a portion of them. Among around 70,000 clones listed, under 98% were seen once. The origin of this receptor is a human donor in good health. The V gene is TRBV5-4, the J gene TRBJ2-5, with a tentative D call TRBD1 (5 bases). Material for sequencing was T cells isolated from PBMCs. CDR3 sequence: CASSLVGAQETQYF. In nucleotides, the CDR3 is TGTGCCAGCAGCTTGGTTGGGGCCCAAGAGACCCAGTACTTC.